This TCR beta chain was found in a study of shared clonotypes between healthy human individuals. About the research overall: There were three CD4 naive, three CD4 memory, two CD8 naive and one CD8 memory plates per donor. Study-wide results and limits: Rarefaction indicated that sorted-subset sequencing remained incomplete although depth was large. Clonotype sharing among donors was expected to depend on sequencing depth. With a handful of donors compared, 4.5% to 6.5% of naive CD4 clonotypes were shared.

Naive-designated CD8 cells lacked CD45RO, were positively enriched for CCR7, and omitted terminally differentiated effector memory CD45RA+ cells. Assay: immunoSEQ multiplex PCR; the TCRdb copy retains only in-frame clones and omits some. The table shows about 2,100,000 clones, with 85% to 95% occurring only once. Points on this clone: What it binds is not known.

Source material: naive CD8+ T cells from PBMCs. This clonotype originated in a man in his late teens or twenties in good health. Some clones in this sample may be carry-over from other donors' samples.

This CDR3 is CASSGRDLRYEQYF. The CDR3 DNA sequence: TGTGCCAGCTCAGGGAGGGACCTTCGCTACGAGCAGTACTTC. The genes are TRBV2 and TRBJ2-7, with TRBD2 matching 7 bases. Germline CDR1 is SNHLY and CDR2 is FYNNEI. The CDR3 runs 14 residues. Trimming cost V 8 bases and J 3 bases; bases outside gene matches: 10.